This T cell receptor (beta chain) was sequenced during a study of metastatic and nonmetastatic thyroid tumors. Looking at the study overall: Repertoire comparisons spanned blood and tumor or nodule tissue from malignant and benign thyroid patients.

Original data processing: The distant-metastasis classifier for papillary thyroid cancer was built from CDR3 differences across clinicopathological groups. Via MiXCR, TCRdb re-called the PCR reads. Here the V and J calls rest on TCRdb's processing, not on the authors' analysis. The sample has just over 70,000 clones, around 20% seen once. Overall study findings and caveats: Significantly higher TCR beta diversity was reportedly seen in malignant thyroid tumors than benign nodules, in blood and tumor.

Germline V CDR1 and CDR2: MDHEN, SYDVKM. This CDR3 comprises 15 residues. Trimming removed 3 bases from V and 6 bases from J, with 15 bases in between. All patients were untreated before thyroid surgery. As to this clone: No antigen is known for it.

Material for sequencing was blood. The V and J genes are TRBV28 and TRBJ1-5, with D maybe TRBD1 (5 bases). The sequence was collected from a female donor with papillary thyroid cancer or a benign thyroid nodule (not recorded which). Some clones in this sample may be carry-over from other donors' samples. The CDR3 sequence is CASSFAGGGIQPQHF. The CDR3 bases are TGTGCCAGCAGTTTTGCCGGGGGTGGTATTCAGCCCCAGCATTTT.